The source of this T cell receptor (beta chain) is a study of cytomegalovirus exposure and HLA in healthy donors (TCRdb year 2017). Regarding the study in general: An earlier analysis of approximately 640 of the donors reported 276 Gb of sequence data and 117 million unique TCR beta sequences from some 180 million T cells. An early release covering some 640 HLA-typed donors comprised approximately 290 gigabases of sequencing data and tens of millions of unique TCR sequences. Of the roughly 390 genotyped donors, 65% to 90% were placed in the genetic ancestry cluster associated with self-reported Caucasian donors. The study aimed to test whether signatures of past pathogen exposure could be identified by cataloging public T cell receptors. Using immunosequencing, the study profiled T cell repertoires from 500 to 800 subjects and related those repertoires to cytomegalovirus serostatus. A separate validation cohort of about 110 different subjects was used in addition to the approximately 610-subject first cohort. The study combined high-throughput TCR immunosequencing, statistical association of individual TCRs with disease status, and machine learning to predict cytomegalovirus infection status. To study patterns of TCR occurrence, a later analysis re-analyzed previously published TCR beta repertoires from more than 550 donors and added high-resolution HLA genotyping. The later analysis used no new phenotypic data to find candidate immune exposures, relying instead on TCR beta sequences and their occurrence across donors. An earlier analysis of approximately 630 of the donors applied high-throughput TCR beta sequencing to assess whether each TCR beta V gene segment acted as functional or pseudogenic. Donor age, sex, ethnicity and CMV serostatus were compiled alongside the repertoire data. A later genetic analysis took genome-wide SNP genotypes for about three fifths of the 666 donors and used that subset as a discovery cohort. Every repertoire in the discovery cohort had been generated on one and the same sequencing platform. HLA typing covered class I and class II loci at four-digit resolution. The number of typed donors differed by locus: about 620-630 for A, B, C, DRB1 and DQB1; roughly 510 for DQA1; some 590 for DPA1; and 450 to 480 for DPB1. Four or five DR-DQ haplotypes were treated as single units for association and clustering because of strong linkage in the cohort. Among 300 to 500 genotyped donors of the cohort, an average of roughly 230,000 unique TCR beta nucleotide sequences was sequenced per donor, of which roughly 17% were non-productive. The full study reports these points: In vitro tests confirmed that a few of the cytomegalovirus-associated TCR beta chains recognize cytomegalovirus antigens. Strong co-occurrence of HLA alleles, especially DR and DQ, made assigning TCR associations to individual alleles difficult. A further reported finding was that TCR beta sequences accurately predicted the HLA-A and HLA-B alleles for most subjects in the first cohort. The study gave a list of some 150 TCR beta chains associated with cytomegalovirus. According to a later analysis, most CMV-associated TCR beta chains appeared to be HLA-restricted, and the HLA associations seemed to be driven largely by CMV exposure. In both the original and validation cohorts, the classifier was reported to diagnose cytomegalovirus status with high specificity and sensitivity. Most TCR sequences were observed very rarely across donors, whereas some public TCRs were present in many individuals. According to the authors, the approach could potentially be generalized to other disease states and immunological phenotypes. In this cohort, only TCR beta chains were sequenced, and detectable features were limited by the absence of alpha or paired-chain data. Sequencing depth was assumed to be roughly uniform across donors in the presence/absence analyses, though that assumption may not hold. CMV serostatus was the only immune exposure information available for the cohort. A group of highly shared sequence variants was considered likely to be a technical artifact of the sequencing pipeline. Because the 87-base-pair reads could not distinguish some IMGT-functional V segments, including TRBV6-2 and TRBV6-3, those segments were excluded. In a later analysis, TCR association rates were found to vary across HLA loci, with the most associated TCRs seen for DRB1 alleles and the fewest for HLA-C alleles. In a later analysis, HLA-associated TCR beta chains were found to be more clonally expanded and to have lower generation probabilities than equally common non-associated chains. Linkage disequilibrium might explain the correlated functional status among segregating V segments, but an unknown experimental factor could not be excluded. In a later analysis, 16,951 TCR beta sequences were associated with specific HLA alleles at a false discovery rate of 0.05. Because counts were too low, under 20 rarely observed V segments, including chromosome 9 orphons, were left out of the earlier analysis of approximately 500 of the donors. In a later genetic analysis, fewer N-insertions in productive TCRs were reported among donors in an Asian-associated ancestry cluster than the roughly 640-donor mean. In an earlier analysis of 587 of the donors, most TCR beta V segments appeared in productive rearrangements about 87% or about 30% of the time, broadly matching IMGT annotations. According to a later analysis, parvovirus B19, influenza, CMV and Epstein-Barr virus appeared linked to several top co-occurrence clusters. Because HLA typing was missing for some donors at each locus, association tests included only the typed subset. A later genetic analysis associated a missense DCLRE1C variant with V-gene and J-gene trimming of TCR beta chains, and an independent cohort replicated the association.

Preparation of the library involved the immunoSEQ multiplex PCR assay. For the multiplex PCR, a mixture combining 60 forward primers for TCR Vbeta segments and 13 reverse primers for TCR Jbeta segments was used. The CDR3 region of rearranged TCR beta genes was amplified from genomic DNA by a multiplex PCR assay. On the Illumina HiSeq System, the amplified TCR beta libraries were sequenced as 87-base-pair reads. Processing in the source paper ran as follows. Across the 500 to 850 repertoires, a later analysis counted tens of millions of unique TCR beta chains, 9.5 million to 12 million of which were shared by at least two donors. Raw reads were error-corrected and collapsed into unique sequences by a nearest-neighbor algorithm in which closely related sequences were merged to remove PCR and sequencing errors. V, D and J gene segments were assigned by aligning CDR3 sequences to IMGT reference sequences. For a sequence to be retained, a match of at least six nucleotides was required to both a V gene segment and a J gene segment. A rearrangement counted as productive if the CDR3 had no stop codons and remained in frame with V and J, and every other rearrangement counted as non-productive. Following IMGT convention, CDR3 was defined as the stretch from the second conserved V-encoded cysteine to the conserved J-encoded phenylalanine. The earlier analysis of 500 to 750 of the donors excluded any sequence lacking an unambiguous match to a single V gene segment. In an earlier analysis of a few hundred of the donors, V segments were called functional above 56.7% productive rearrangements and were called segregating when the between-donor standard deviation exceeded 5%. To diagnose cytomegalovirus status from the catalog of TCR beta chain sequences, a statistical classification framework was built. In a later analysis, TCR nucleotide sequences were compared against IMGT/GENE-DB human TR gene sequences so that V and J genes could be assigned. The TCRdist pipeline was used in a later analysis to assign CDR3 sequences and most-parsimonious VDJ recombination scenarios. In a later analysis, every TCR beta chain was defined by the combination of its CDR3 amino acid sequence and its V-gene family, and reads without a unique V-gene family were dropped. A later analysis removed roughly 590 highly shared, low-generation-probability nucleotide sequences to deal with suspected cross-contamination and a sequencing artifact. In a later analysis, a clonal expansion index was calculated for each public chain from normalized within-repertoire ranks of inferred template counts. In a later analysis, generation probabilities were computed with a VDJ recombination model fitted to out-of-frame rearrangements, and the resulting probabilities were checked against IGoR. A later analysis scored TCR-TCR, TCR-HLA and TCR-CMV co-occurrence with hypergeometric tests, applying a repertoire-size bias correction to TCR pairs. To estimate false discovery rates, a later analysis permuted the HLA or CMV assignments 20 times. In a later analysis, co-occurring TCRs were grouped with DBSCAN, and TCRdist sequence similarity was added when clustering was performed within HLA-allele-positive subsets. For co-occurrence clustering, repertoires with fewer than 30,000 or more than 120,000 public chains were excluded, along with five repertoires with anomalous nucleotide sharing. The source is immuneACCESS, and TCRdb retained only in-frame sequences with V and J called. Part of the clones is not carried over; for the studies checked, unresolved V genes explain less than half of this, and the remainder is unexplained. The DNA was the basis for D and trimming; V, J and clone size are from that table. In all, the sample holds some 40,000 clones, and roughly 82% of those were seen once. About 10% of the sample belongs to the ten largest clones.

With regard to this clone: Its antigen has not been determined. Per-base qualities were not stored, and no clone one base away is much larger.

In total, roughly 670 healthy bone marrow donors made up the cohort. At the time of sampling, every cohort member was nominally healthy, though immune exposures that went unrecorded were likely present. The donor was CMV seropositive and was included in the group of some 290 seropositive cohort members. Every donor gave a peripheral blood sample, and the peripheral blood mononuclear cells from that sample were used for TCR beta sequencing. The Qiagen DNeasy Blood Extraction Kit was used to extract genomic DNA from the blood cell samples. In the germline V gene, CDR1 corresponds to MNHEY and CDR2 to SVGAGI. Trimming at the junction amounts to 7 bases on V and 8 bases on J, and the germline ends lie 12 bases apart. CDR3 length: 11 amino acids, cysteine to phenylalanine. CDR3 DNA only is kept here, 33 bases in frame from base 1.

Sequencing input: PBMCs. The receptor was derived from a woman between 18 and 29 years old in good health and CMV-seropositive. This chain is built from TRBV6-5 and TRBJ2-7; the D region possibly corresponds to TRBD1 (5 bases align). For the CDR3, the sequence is CASIAGIQQYF. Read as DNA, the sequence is TGTGCCAGCATCGCAGGGATCCAGCAGTACTTC.